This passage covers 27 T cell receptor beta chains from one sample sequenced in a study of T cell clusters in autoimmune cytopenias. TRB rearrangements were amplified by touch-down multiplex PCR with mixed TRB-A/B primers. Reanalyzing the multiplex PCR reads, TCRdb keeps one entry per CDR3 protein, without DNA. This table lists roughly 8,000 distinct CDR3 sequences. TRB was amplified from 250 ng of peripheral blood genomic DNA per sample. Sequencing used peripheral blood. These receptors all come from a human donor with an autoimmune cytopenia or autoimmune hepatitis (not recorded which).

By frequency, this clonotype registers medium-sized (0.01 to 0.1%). The CDR3 protein is CATSLSERFTGELFF. The chain couples TRBV19 to TRBJ2-2; TCRdb's D gene call, TRBD2, goes unchecked for lack of DNA. The CDR3 is made up of 15 amino acids. Germline V gives CDR1 LNHDA, CDR2 SQIVND (reference sequence). Supplemented by reference TRBV19 and TRBJ2-2, the full variable domain reads DGGITQSPKYLFRKEGQNVTLSCEQNLNHDAMYWYRQDPGQGLRLIYYSQIVNDFQKGDIAEGYSVSREKKESFPLTVTSAQKNPTAFYLCATSLSERFTGELFFGEGSRLTVL.

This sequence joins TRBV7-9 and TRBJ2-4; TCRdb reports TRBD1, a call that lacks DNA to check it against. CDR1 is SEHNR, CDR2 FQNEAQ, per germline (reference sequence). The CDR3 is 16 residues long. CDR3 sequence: CASSLAGAAAKNIQYF.

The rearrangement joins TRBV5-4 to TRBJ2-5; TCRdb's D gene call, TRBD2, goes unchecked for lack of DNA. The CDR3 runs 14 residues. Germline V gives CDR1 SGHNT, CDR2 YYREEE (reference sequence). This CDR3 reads CASSLTSGEETQYF.

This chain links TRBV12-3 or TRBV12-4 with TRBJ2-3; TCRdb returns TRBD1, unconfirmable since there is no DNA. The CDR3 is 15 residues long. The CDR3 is CASRLFGTGADTQYF.

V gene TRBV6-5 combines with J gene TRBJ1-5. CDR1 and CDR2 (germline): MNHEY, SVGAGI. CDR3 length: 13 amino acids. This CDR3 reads CASSPLVRQPQHF.

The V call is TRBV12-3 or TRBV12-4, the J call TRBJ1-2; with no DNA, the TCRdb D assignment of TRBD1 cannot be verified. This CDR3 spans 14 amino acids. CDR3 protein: CASSTGTGSSGYTF.

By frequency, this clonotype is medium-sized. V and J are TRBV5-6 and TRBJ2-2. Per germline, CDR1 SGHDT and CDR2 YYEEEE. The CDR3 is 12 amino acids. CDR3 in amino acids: CASSLVAGELFF.

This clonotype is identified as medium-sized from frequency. The CDR3 loop is CASSPGDSYNEQFF. The chain combines TRBV5-4 with TRBJ2-1; the D call from TCRdb, TRBD1, cannot be confirmed without DNA. The CDR3 consists of 14 residues. Germline-derived CDR1 and CDR2 are SGHNT and YYREEE (reference sequence).

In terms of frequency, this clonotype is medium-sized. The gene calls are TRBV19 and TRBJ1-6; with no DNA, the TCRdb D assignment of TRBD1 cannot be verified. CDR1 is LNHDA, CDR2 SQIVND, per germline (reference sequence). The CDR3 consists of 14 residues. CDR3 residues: CAVRGRDNNSPLHF.

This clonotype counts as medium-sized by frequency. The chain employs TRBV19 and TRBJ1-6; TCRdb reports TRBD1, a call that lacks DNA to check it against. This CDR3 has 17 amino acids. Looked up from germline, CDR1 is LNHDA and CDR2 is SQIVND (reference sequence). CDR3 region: CASSNTQGYRGHSPLHF.

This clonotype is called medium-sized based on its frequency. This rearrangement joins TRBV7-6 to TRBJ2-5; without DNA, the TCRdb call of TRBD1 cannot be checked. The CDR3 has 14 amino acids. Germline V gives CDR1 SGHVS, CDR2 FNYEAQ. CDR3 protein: CASSQRQGGETQYF.

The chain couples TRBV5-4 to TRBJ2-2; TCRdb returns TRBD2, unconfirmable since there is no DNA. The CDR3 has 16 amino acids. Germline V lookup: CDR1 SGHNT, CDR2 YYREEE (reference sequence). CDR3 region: CASSTTSGLNTGELFF.

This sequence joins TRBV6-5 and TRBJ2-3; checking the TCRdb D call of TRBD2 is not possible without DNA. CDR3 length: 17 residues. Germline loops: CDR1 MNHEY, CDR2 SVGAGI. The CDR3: CASSRLPLAGVVDTQYF.

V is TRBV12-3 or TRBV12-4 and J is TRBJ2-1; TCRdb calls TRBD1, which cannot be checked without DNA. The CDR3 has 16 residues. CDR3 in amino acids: CASSSTGTVSYNEQFF.

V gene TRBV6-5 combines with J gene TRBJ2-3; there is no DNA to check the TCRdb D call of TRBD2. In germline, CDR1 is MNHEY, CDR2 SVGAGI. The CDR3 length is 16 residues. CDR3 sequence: CASKTGTSGGTDTQYF.

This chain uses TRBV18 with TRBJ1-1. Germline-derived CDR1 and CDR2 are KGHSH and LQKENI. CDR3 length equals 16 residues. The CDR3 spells CASSPRLGGMNTEAFF.

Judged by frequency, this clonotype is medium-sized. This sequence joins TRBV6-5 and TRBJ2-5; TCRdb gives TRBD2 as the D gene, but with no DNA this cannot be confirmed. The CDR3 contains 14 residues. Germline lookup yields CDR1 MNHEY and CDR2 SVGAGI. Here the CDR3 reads CASRGRAGQETQYF.

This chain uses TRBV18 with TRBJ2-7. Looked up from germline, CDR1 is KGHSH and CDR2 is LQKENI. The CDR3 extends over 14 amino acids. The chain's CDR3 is CASSSTESSYEQYF.

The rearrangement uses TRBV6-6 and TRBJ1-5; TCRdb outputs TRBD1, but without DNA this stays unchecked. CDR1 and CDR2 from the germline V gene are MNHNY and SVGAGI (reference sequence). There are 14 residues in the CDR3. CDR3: CASRQIQGNQPQHF.

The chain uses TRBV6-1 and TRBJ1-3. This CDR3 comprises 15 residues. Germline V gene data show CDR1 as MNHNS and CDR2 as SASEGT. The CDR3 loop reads CASRGKVQGGNTIYF.

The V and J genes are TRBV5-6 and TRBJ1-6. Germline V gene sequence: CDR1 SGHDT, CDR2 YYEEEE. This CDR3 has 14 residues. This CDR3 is CASSSAVNNSPLHF.

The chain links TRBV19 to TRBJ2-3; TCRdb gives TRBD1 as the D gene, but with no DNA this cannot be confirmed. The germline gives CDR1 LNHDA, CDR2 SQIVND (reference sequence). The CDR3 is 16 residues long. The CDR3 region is CASSPPGGQGTDTQYF.

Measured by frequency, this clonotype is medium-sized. Here the CDR3 reads CASSFGTAYEQYF. The chain links TRBV12-3 or TRBV12-4 to TRBJ2-7; TCRdb indicates TRBD1, and absent DNA this call remains unverified. The CDR3 loop spans 13 amino acids.

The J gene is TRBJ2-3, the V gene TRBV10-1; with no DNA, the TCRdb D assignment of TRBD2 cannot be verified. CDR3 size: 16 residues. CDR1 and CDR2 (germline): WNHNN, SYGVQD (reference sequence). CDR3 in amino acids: CASSESNSGGFDTQYF.

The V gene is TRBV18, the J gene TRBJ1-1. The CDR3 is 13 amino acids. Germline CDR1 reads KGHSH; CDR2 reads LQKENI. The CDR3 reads CASSPRQSTEAFF. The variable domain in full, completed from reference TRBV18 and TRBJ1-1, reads NAGVMQNPRHLVRRRGQEARLRCSPMKGHSHVYWYRQLPEEGLKFMVYLQKENIIDESGMPKERFSAEFPKEGPSILRIQQVVRGDSAAYFCASSPRQSTEAFFGQGTRLTVV.

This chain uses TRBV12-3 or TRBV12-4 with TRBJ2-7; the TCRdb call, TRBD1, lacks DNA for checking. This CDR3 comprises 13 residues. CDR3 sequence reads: CAGSFGGGNEQYF.

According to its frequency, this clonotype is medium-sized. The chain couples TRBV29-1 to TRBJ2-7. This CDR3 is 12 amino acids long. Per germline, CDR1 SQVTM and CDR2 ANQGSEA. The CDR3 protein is CSVGHSSYEQYF.